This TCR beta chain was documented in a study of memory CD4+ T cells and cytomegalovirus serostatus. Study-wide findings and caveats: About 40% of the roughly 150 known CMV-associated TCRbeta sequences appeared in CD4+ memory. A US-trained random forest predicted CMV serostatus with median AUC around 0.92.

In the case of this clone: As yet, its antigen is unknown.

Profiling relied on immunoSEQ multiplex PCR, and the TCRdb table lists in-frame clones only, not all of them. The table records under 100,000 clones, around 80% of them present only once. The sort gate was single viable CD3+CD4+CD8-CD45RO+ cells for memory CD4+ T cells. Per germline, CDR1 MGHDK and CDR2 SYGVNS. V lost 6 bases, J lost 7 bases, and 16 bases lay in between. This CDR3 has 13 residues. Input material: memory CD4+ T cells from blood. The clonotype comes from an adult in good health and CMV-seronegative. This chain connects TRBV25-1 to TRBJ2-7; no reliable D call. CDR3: CASSILDAPEQYF. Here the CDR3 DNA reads TGTGCCAGCAGCATCCTGGACGCCCCTGAGCAGTACTTC.